The sample holds a few counts of the clone carrying this TCR beta chain. Its antigen is not known. This CDR3 is 16 amino acids long. The ends lost 0 bases at V and 6 bases at J; junction bases unmatched: 6. Germline V gene lookup returns CDR1 SGHVS and CDR2 FQNEAQ. These data belong to a study of chemoradiotherapy in HPV16-positive cancers. Study context: A couple of HPV16-positive patients' cells yielded candidate HPV-specific clones and common motifs.

Study-level points and caveats: Candidate HPV-specific clones and E7-related TCR motifs grew in tumor during treatment. Better recurrence-free survival went with HPV-responsive T-cell expansion in HPV16-positive patients.

Libraries were prepared by immunoSEQ multiplex PCR; TCRdb keeps only in-frame clonotypes and omits some of them. This sample carries over 15,000 clones, approximately 79% of them seen once, and the ten largest clones take approximately 11%. V and J are TRBV7-8 and TRBJ2-2; 8 bases agree with TRBD2. Sampling was conducted from a patient who underwent chemoradiotherapy. This receptor was taken from a human donor with HPV-associated anogenital cancer. CDR3 residues: CASSLALSGVPGELFF. The CDR3 DNA is TGTGCCAGCAGCTTAGCGCTTAGCGGGGTTCCCGGGGAGCTGTTTTTT. Based on the CDR3 plus reference TRBV7-8 and TRBJ2-2, the full variable domain is GAGVSQSPRYKVAKRGQDVALRCDPISGHVSLFWYQQALGQGPEFLTYFQNEAQLDKSGLPSDRFFAERPEGSVSTLKIQRTQQEDSAVYLCASSLALSGVPGELFFGEGSRLTVL.